The 9 T cell receptor beta chains below come from one sample, sequenced in a study of blood T cell repertoires in COVID-19. TCRdb's table, derived via immunoSEQ multiplex PCR, lists solely in-frame clones and lacks some. The sample has about 70,000 clones; about four fifths are singletons. Input material: peripheral blood. The receptors were gathered from a woman aged 70 to 79 with acute or convalescent COVID-19.

The genes are TRBV4-1 and TRBJ1-1, with a tentative D call TRBD1 (5 bases). The CDR3 extends over 15 amino acids. Between the trimmed V and J ends, which lost 2 bases and 4 bases, there was a span of 14 bases. CDR1 is MGHRA and CDR2 is YSYEKL in the germline V gene. Here the CDR3 DNA reads TGCGCCAGCAGCCAAAGTGGGGCGTTGGGCACTGAAGCTTTCTTT. Residues: CASSQSGALGTEAFF.

The rearrangement uses TRBV7-3 and TRBJ1-1; 10 bases agree with TRBD1. The CDR3 covers 15 residues. The ends lost 5 bases at V and 3 bases at J; junction bases unmatched: 6. Germline CDR1 is SGHTA and CDR2 is FQGTGA. CDR3 sequence (DNA): TGTGCCAGCAGCAAAGGGACAGGGGTGGACACTGAAGCTTTCTTT. Protein product: CASSKGTGVDTEAFF. The full variable domain, in which reference TRBV7-3 and TRBJ1-1 provide the parts outside the CDR3, is GAGVSQTPSNKVTEKGKYVELRCDPISGHTALYWYRQSLGQGPEFLIYFQGTGAADDSGLPNDRFFAVRPEGSVSTLKIQRTERGDSAVYLCASSKGTGVDTEAFFGQGTRLTVV.

The rearrangement links TRBV4-2 to TRBJ2-3; 14 nucleotides line up with TRBD2. V shed 2 bases, J shed 4 bases, and the junction held 5 bases outside the gene matches. Germline V CDR1 and CDR2: LGHNA, YNFKEQ. CDR3 size: 17 residues. CDR3 coding DNA: TGTGCCAGCAGCCAAACTGGGACTAGCGGGAGCGCAGATACGCAGTATTTT. It translates to CASSQTGTSGSADTQYF.

The rearrangement uses TRBV19 and TRBJ1-5, with D unresolved. Germline V gene data show CDR1 as LNHDA and CDR2 as SQIVND (reference sequence). CDR3 length: 15 residues. Deletions cut 3 bases from V and 0 bases from J, with 9 bases between. The CDR3 nucleotides are TGTGCCAGTAGTATCCAGGATCTTAGCAATCAGCCCCAGCATTTT. Its protein is CASSIQDLSNQPQHF.

The count of this clone is one. This chain joins TRBV21-1 and TRBJ2-7; the D call of TRBD2 is as the table states it, not checked on the DNA. TRBV21-1 is listed as a pseudogene. This CDR3 has 15 residues. CDR3 nucleotides: TGTGCCAGCAGCAAAGTGGCTAGCGGACCCTACGAGCAGTACTTC. It encodes CASSKVASGPYEQYF.

J is TRBJ2-7 and V is TRBV4-2; tentatively, D is TRBD2 (6 bases). The V end was cut by 0 bases, the J end by 2 bases, with 14 bases between. Germline loops: CDR1 LGHNA, CDR2 YNFKEQ. This CDR3 contains 16 residues. The chain's CDR3 is CASSQDLASVPYEQYF. CDR3 in DNA: TGTGCCAGCAGCCAAGATCTGGCTAGCGTTCCCTACGAGCAGTACTTC.

The chain has TRBV5-6 and TRBJ2-1; 7 bases line up with TRBD2. Germline CDR1 reads SGHDT; CDR2 reads YYEEEE. This CDR3 spans 15 amino acids. With V trimmed by 2 bases and J by 4 bases, 6 bases remained unmatched. CDR3 in amino acids: CASSFVGGGYNEQFF. CDR3 bases: TGTGCCAGCAGCTTTGTTGGGGGAGGGTACAATGAGCAGTTCTTC. The full variable domain, with the rest looked up from reference TRBV5-6 and TRBJ2-1, is DAGVTQSPTHLIKTRGQQVTLRCSPKSGHDTVSWYQQALGQGPQFIFQYYEEEERQRGNFPDRFSGHQFPNYSSELNVNALLLGDSALYLCASSFVGGGYNEQFFGPGTRLTVL.

V gene TRBV5-1 combines with J gene TRBJ2-4, with TRBD2 matching over 8 bases. V lost 1 base, J lost 8 bases, and 8 bases stayed unmatched. In germline, CDR1 is SGHRS, CDR2 YFSETQ. The CDR3 has 15 residues. Here the CDR3 reads CASSLPAGAGDIQYF. CDR3 bases: TGCGCCAGCAGCTTGCCAGCGGGAGCGGGCGACATTCAGTACTTC.

The genes are TRBV3-1 (or the pseudogene TRBV3-2) and TRBJ2-2, with TRBD2 as a possible D gene (5 bases). The CDR3 has 17 residues. Trimming cost V 3 bases and J 1 base, with 15 bases left between them. The germline gives CDR1 LGHDT, CDR2 YNNKEL (reference sequence). This CDR3 reads CASSHVPGSLNTGELFF. The CDR3 DNA sequence: TGTGCCAGCAGCCACGTCCCGGGGAGCTTGAACACCGGGGAGCTGTTTTTT.